This note documents a single T cell receptor beta chain sequence. Its antigen is unknown. This record belongs to a study of T cells after yellow fever vaccination. Study-level findings and limits: Among primary-vaccination clones, most reappeared after the booster, at 95% to 96% for CD4 and 85% to 90% for CD8. By day 5 rather than day 15, the secondary response had peaked, though it was weaker.

TCRdb called the 5' RACE reads again in MiXCR, with one record for every CDR3 protein. The sample consists of approximately 550,000 distinct CDR3 sequences, approximately 13% of them appearing once. There are 12 residues in the CDR3. V was trimmed by 10 bases and J by 2 bases, leaving 12 bases between them. The germline V gene encodes CDR1 SNHLY and CDR2 FYNNEI. The sequencing here drew on PBMCs, taken on the day of the yellow fever booster vaccination. This chain connects TRBV2 to TRBJ2-7; possibly TRBD1 for D (5 bases). The sequence was obtained from a man aged 25 to 40 who received the YFV17D yellow fever vaccine. CDR3 region: CAISEGAYEQYF. The CDR3 DNA reads as TGTGCCATTAGTGAAGGGGCCTACGAGCAGTACTTC.